This T cell receptor (beta chain) was captured in a study of shared clonotypes between healthy human individuals (dated by TCRdb to about 2020). Turning to the overall study: A few men and a couple of women, aged 18 to 49 years, made up the cohort. For each donor, CD4 naive and CD4 memory were each given three plates, CD8 naive was given two plates, and CD8 memory was given one plate. Blood TCR repertoires of roughly 5 healthy adults were deeply sequenced to estimate repertoire size and the extent of clonotype sharing between individuals. To increase sequencing depth and limit assay-specific biases, TCR repertoire library preparation and sequencing were carried out by different laboratories using diverse techniques. Between about 0.85 and 9.5 billion PBMCs per donor were obtained by leukapheresis.

What the study reported, not specific to this receptor: Larger estimated clonotype richness was generally found for naive subsets than for memory subsets. Sampling was restricted to blood, and TCR repertoires in tissues likely differ from the TCR repertoires found in blood. Incomplete sequencing was indicated by rarefaction of sorted-subset datasets, despite the large sequencing depth. Pairwise subsampling led to the expectation that sequencing depth would affect the degree of clonotype sharing among donors. Clonotypes shared by all four sorted-subset donors showed higher generation probabilities than non-shared clonotypes. Across a few donors, 5% to 6% of naive CD4, approximately 3.6% of naive CD8, roughly 2.3% of memory CD4, and under 0.45% of memory CD8 clonotypes were shared. Because the study included a small number of donors, the genetic and exposure-history diversity represented was limited.

In the case of this clone: No antigen is known for it. No much larger clone is present one base from it, and per-base qualities are unavailable.

CD8 naive samples consisted of CD45RO-negative cells that were positively selected for CCR7, yielding a CD45RA+CCR7+ population without TemRA cells. Healthy HIV-negative adults with no recently reported acute infections or vaccinations were included as donors. Only Caucasian adults living in Nashville, Tennessee, USA were represented among the donors. Blood was obtained by leukapheresis, after which PBMCs were separated by Ficoll-Histopaque density gradient centrifugation and cryopreserved in liquid nitrogen vapor phase. Analytical flow cytometry was used to check the purity and quantity of each magnetically sorted T cell population. Genomic DNA was isolated from each sorted fraction and quantified by UV absorbance on a Nanodrop 2000c. The V and J ends are trimmed by 8 bases and 6 bases, leaving 16 bases between them. The CDR3, from cysteine to phenylalanine, totals 13 residues. The CDR3 DNA has 39 bases and is translated from base 1. The germline V gene supplies CDR1 MDHEN and CDR2 SYDVKM.

TCR CDR3 regions were amplified from genomic DNA by multiplex PCR using the deep immunoSEQ assay. Extracted genomic DNA from each cell subset was distributed evenly across all wells of several immunoSEQ 96-well plates, and each plate was treated as a replicate. For sorted subsets, around 200 ng genomic DNA, equal to 25,000 to 35,000 T cell genomes, was loaded into each replicate PCR. Purified libraries were measured with a Qubit 3.0 fluorometer, size-checked on a Bioanalyzer 2100, and measured again with the KAPA Library Quantification kit. Every immunoSEQ 96-well plate was sequenced on a separate single-read 150-cycle Illumina NextSeq 550 flow cell. From the authors' description of their analysis: Because the immunoSEQ output included only junctional sequences and no quality scores, the filtering could not be the same as the filtering used for full-length reads. To assign V/J genes and CDR3, sequences were annotated against IMGT germline references using PyIR, a Python wrapper for IgBLAST v1.9. Reads with weak V/J assignments (E-value above 1e-6), missing CDR3, stop codons, out-of-frame junctions, or ambiguous translated residues were removed. V3J clonotypes were defined by identical inferred V gene, J gene, and CDR3 amino acid sequence. To compute the percentage overlap between repertoires, the number of shared unique clonotypes was divided by the size of the smaller repertoire. Three approaches were used to assess repertoire richness: RTK rarefaction, the Chao1 estimator, and Recon v2.1 estimates of unobserved clonotypes. For all TCRbeta clonotypes obtained by the gDNA method from a few donors, generation probabilities were computed with OLGA. The immuneACCESS repertoire file appears here via TCRdb, limited to in-frame rearrangements. These files lack a portion of the clones; in checked studies, under half of the deficit traces to unresolved V genes, and the cause of the others is not known. That table gives V, J and clone size, and the DNA gave D and trimming. The sample has around 2,000,000 clones on record, approximately 94% of them singletons. More than 0.95% of the sample rests with the top ten.

Sequenced sample: naive CD8+ T cells sorted from blood. What the cell subset or site label conveys for this sample: CD45RA+CCR7+. The receptor was derived from a young man in good health. In this chain, TRBV28 is recombined with TRBJ1-1; matching of 6 bases hints at TRBD1 as the D gene. The sequence in DNA is TGTGCCAGCGGGGGAGGGGGTGAAGCTGAAGCTTTCTTT. Its translation reads: CASGGGGEAEAFF.